This T cell receptor (beta chain) emerged from a study of blood T cell repertoires in COVID-19. Looking at the study overall: Acute-phase and convalescent COVID-19 samples originated in the United States, Italy and Spain. Sample material is recorded as cDNA or gDNA derived from T cells, B-cell-depleted T cells, or PBMCs.

Germline V gene data show CDR1 as SNHLY and CDR2 as FYNNEI. Trimming cost V 7 bases and J 6 bases; bases outside gene matches: 10. The CDR3 is made up of 14 amino acids. Those enrolled in Seattle joined during active infection and were followed longitudinally afterward. In the authors' methods: Quantification of nucleated cells was approximated via reference gene primer amplification. Profiled with immunoSEQ multiplex PCR; TCRdb holds only in-frame clones, not every one. Clone size and V and J calls were adopted from that table, with D and trimming inferred from the DNA. The repertoire holds around 360,000 clones, over 75% seen once, with roughly 10% in the top ten.

V and J are TRBV2 and TRBJ2-7, with 9 nucleotides matching TRBD2. The receptor's source is a woman aged 25-40 years with COVID-19, enrolled during active disease. Sequencing input: peripheral blood. The DNA of the CDR3 is TGTGCCAGCAAAAGGGCGGGAGGGCCGGTCGAGCAGTACTTC. Translation: CASKRAGGPVEQYF.